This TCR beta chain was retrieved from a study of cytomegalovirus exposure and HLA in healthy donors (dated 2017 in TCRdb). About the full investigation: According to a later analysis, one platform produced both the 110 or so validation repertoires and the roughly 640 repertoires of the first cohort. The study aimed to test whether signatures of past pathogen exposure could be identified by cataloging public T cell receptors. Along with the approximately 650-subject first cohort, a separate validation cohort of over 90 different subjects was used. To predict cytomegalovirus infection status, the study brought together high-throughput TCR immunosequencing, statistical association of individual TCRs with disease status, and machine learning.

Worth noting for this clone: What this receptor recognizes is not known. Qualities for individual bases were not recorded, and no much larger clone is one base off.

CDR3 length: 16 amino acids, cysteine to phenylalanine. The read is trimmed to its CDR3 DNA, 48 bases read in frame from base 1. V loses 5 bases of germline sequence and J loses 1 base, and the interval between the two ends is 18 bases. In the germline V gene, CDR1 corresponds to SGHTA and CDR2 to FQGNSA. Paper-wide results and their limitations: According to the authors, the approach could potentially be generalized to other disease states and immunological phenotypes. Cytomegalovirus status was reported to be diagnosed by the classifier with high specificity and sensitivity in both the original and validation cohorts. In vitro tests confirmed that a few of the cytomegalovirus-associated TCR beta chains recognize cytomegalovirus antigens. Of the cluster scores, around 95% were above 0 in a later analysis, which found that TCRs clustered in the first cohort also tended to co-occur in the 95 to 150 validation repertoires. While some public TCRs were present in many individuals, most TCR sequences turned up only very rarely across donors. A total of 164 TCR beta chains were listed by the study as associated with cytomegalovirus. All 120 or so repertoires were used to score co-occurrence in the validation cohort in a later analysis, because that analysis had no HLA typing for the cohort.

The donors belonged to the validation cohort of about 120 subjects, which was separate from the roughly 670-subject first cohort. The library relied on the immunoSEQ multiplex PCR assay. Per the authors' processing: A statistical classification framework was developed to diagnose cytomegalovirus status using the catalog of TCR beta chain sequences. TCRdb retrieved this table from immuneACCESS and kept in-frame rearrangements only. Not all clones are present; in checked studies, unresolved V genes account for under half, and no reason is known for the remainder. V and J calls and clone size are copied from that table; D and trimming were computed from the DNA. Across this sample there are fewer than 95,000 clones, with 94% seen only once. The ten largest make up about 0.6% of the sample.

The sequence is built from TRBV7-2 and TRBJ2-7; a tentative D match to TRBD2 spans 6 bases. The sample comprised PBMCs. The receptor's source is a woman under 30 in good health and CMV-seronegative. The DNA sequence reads TGTGCCAGCAGCCGAGCCGCCGGGACTCGATCCTACGAGCAGTACTTC. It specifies CASSRAAGTRSYEQYF.